In this sample, the clone carrying this T cell receptor (beta chain) turned up a few times. Antigen: not known. The data are from a study of radiotherapy plus CTLA-4 blockade in lung cancer. Study results and limitations: Tumor-derived TCR clones expanded in blood after radiotherapy plus ipilimumab.

Produced via immunoSEQ multiplex PCR; TCRdb's table is partial and in-frame only. The sample comprises around 78,000 clones, around 81% of which are singletons, and 3% to 5% rests with the top ten. CDR1 is SGHTA, CDR2 FQGTGA, per germline. The CDR3 has 15 residues. J was trimmed by 4 bases and V by 4 bases; bases with no gene match: 2. Patients with chemo-refractory metastatic non-small-cell lung cancer received focal radiation plus CTLA-4 blockade with ipilimumab. V is TRBV7-3 and J is TRBJ2-1, with 12 bases aligning to TRBD2. The specimen was peripheral blood, collected from a patient treated with radiotherapy plus ipilimumab. This receptor was identified in a human donor with non-small cell lung cancer who had a partial response to radiotherapy plus ipilimumab. Some clones in this sample may be carry-over from other donors' samples. CDR3 sequence (DNA): TGTGCCAGCAGCTCGACTAGCGGGGGATACAATGAGCAGTTCTTC. Translated: CASSSTSGGYNEQFF.